Shown below are 12 T cell receptor beta chains from a single sample sequenced in a study of shared clonotypes between healthy human individuals. Terminally differentiated effector memory CD45RA+ cells were excluded from the naive CD8 cells, which were CD45RO-negative and positively selected for CCR7. Sequencing used immunoSEQ multiplex PCR; TCRdb keeps in-frame clones, though not all of them. The profile shows about 2.1 million clones, over 85% of them singletons. Sequencing used naive CD8+ T cells from PBMCs. These TCRs come from a man aged 18-30 years in good health. Some clones in this sample may be carry-over from other donors' samples.

The chain is built from TRBV27 and TRBJ1-2; D may be TRBD1 (5 bases). Trimming stripped 3 bases from V and 7 bases from J, with 15 bases between. Germline V CDR1 and CDR2: MNHEY, SMNVEV (reference sequence). This CDR3 contains 14 residues. The CDR3 reads CASSFVGGAVGYTF. CDR3 DNA: TGTGCCAGCAGTTTTGTCGGAGGGGCCGTTGGCTACACCTTC.

To note about this clone: This CDR3 is also generated by other DNA sequences in the sample. This chain links TRBV7-2 with TRBJ2-7; D is unresolved. The CDR3 sequence is 12 residues long. V lost 6 bases and J lost 0, with 6 bases in between. Germline lookup yields CDR1 SGHTA and CDR2 FQGNSA. The CDR3 reads CASSSYSYEQYF. The CDR3 bases are TGTGCCAGCAGTTCATACTCCTACGAGCAGTACTTC.

This chain joins TRBV6-5 and TRBJ2-1; 9 bases map to TRBD1. J was trimmed by 5 bases and V by 4 bases; bases with no gene match: 3. The V gene's germline CDR1 is MNHEY and CDR2 SVGAGI. The CDR3 is 14 amino acids. The CDR3 sequence is CASSWDRADNEQFF. The CDR3 bases are TGTGCCAGCAGTTGGGACAGGGCGGACAATGAGCAGTTCTTC.

V usage is TRBV11-2 and J usage is TRBJ2-7; 8 bases agree with TRBD2. Trimming at V came to 3 bases and at J to 5 bases, leaving 15 bases not matched to a gene. This CDR3 spans 17 amino acids. CDR1 and CDR2 (germline): SGHAT, FQNNGV. In nucleotides, the CDR3 is TGTGCCAGCAGCTTTTTGCCGGTTTTAGCGGGAACGCACGAGCAGTACTTC. This encodes CASSFLPVLAGTHEQYF.

The CDR3 reads CASRLAENTGELFF. CDR3 DNA sequence: TGCGCCAGTCGACTAGCGGAGAACACCGGGGAGCTGTTTTTT. The chain uses TRBV4-1 and TRBJ2-2; 9 bases match TRBD2. There are 14 residues in the CDR3. The J segment lost 1 base and the V segment lost 9 bases, leaving 3 bases of the junction unmatched. Germline lookup yields CDR1 MGHRA and CDR2 YSYEKL.

CDR3 loop: CASRQGEWPQHF. For the CDR3, the DNA is TGTGCCAGTAGGCAGGGGGAGTGGCCCCAGCATTTT. The chain uses TRBV19 and TRBJ1-5, with TRBD1 identical over 7 bases. The germline V gene has CDR1 LNHDA and CDR2 SQIVND (reference sequence). There are 12 residues in the CDR3. V lost 6 bases and J lost 9; bases outside the gene matches: 5.

This chain links TRBV19 with TRBJ2-3, with 8 bases matching TRBD2. Germline CDR1 LNHDA, CDR2 SQIVND (reference sequence). This CDR3 region has 14 residues. J was trimmed by 4 bases and V by 3 bases; bases with no gene match: 3. The CDR3 nucleotides are TGTGCCAGTAGTATGGGACTAGGGGCAGATACGCAGTATTTT. Residues: CASSMGLGADTQYF.

The V and J genes are TRBV7-6 and TRBJ2-2; D unresolved. The CDR3 contains 12 residues. CDR1 and CDR2 from the germline V gene are SGHVS and FNYEAQ. V was shortened by 11 bases and J by 0 bases, with 7 bases between the two germline ends. The CDR3 region is CAGFTNTGELFF. CDR3 coding DNA: TGTGCCGGGTTTACGAACACCGGGGAGCTGTTTTTT.

The V call is TRBV15, the J call TRBJ2-5, with TRBD2 matching 10 bases. Germline values: CDR1 LNHNV, CDR2 YYDKDF (reference sequence). Unmatched junction bases numbered 9, after V lost 6 bases and J lost 5 bases. The CDR3 has 15 amino acids. CDR3 sequence: CATRTRLAGQETQYF. In nucleotides, the CDR3 is TGTGCCACCAGAACTCGACTAGCGGGTCAGGAGACCCAGTACTTC.

The chain couples TRBV21-1 to TRBJ1-2; TRBD1, the table's D call, was not compared with the DNA. TRBV21-1 is described as a pseudogene. The CDR3 covers 15 residues. CDR3 in DNA: TGTGCCAGCCACCCCCTGACAGGTTCAAACTATGGCTACACCTTC. Translated: CASHPLTGSNYGYTF.

The V call is TRBV11-2, the J call TRBJ1-1; 9 bases fit TRBD1. V gave up 0 bases and J gave up 10 bases; unmatched junction bases: 6. In germline, CDR1 is SGHAT, CDR2 FQNNGV. The CDR3 runs to 14 residues. This CDR3 is CASSLETGGLGAFF. DNA of the CDR3: TGTGCCAGCAGCTTAGAGACAGGGGGGCTCGGAGCTTTCTTT.

The rearrangement links TRBV15 to TRBJ1-4, with 7 bases matching TRBD1. CDR3 length equals 16 residues. Germline assignment: CDR1 LNHNV and CDR2 YYDKDF (reference sequence). Losses at the gene ends were 1 base for V and 3 bases for J; bases not matched to a gene: 5. CDR3 residues: CATSRVPGQSNEKLFF. As DNA, the CDR3 is TGTGCCACCAGCAGAGTACCGGGACAGTCTAATGAAAAACTGTTTTTT.